Sequencing of this TCR beta chain was carried out in a study of CD8 T cells in ankylosing spondylitis. The CDR3 sequence is 14 residues long. With 6 bases clipped from V and 5 bases from J, the junction kept 8 bases outside the gene matches. CDR1 and CDR2 from the germline V gene are DFQATT and SNEGSKA (reference sequence). TCR beta libraries were made by quantitative 5'-RACE with molecular barcodes. TCRdb itself ran the 5' RACE reads through MiXCR, one entry per CDR3 protein. Among 150,000 to 200,000 distinct CDR3 sequences listed, roughly 11% were seen once. The V gene is TRBV20-1, the J gene TRBJ2-1, with 9 positions matching TRBD2. This receptor was taken from a male donor with ankylosing spondylitis or in good health (not recorded which). Sequencing input: blood, either unsorted or a sorted T cell fraction (not recorded which). CDR3 nucleotides: TGCAGTGCGGGGACTAGCAGCCTCGACAATGAGCAGTTCTTC. Its protein product is CSAGTSSLDNEQFF.